Reported below is one T cell receptor beta chain. This sample was taken from a study of blood T cells in healthy people across ages. The second PCR ran roughly 7 to 12 cycles with a sample-barcoded 5' primer and J-beta primers. TCRdb independently ran MiXCR on the 5' RACE reads; one entry per CDR3 protein. This table has around 1,500,000 distinct CDR3 sequences, approximately 42% appearing once. V was clipped by 3 bases and J by 3 bases; unmatched bases: 5. The CDR3 covers 14 residues. Germline loops: CDR1 SGHRS, CDR2 YFSETQ. The sequencing input was blood. The sequence came from a woman aged 18-29 years in good health. V usage is TRBV5-1 and J usage is TRBJ2-7; 8 nucleotides match TRBD1. The CDR3 region is CASSSYGQGYEQYF. CDR3 DNA sequence: TGCGCCAGCAGCTCCTACGGACAGGGCTACGAGCAGTACTTC. Using reference TRBV5-1 and TRBJ2-7 for the parts outside the CDR3, the full variable domain is KAGVTQTPRYLIKTRGQQVTLSCSPISGHRSVSWYQQTPGQGLQFLFEYFSETQRNKGNFPGRFSGRQFSNSRSEMNVSTLELGDSALYLCASSSYGQGYEQYFGPGTRLTVT.